The clone carrying this T cell receptor beta chain was picked up one time. The antigen is undetermined. This sample stems from a study of identical twins. TCRdb re-derived calls from the 5' RACE reads in MiXCR, one entry per CDR3 protein. The sample gives 1.5 million to 2 million distinct CDR3 sequences, around 29% of which show up once; around 0.3% is in the top ten. General study results and limits: The abundant beta clonotypes from cord blood had fewer insertions, and memory repertoires had none of this. Excess sharing between twins was weaker in beta out-of-frame sequences. Excess low generation probability was seen in twin-shared out-of-frame alpha sequences. Partly confounded zero-insertion analyses could result from invariant MAIT and iNKT cells.

CDR3 length: 14 amino acids. Looked up from germline, CDR1 is KGHDR and CDR2 is SFDVKD. Losses at the gene ends were 1 base for V and 10 bases for J; bases not matched to a gene: 5. The TCR was taken from a newborn girl in good health. The source material was cord blood. The chain recombines TRBV24-1 with TRBJ2-1; TRBD2 agrees at 8 bases. In nucleotides, the CDR3 is TGTGCCACCAGTGATTTCGGGGGGGCCATGGAGCAGTTCTTC. Amino acids: CATSDFGGAMEQFF.